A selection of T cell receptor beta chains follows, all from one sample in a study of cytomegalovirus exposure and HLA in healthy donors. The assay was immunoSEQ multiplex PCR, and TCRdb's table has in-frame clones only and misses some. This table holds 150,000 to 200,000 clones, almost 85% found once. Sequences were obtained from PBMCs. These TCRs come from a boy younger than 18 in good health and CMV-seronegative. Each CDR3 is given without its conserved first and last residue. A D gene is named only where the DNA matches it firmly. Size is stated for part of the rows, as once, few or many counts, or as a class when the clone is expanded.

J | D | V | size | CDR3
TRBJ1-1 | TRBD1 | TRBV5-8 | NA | ASSRGQFATEAF
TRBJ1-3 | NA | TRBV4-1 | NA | ASSQETAGSGNTIY
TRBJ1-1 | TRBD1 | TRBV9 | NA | ASSVAGGEMNTAAF
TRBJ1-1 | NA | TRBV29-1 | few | SGGREAF
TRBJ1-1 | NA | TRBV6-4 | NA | ASSESLNTEAF
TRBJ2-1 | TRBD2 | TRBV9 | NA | ASGRGGGSRGEQF
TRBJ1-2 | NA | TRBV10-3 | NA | AISGGGLNGYT
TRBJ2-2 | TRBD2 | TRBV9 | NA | ASSSSSGRTGGELF
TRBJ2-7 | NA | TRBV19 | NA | ASTPSGHGLYEQY
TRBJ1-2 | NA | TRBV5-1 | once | ASSLLSESGGYT
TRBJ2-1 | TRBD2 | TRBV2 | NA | ASGTRQQNEQF
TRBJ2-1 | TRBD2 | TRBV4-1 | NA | ASSQESSGRFSHNEQF
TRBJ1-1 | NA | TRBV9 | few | ASSVGRKTEAF
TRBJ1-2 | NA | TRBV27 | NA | ASSLARSINYGYT
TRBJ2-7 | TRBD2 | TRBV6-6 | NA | ASSYDGLASEQY
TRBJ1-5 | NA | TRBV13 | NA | ASSLGRSPGNQPQH
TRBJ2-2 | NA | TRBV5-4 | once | ASALGELF
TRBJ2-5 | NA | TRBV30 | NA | AWRTGEETQY
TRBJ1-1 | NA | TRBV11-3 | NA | ASAGGNTEAF
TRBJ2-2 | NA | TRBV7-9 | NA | ASSFRMGPATGELF
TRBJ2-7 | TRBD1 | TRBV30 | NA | AWDAGTGHYEQY
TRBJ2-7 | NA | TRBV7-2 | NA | ASSSNRNEQY
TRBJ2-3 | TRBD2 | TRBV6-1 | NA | ASSVSGGAVFPTDTQY
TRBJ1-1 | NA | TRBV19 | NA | ASTGENTEAF
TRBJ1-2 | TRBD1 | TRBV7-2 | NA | ASSLGDRSYGYT
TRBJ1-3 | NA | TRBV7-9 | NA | ASSFGLWGLGDTIY
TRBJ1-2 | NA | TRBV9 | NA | ASSVSNLAGANYGYT
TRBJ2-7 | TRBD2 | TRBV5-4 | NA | ASSYGGLWATAGVGEQY
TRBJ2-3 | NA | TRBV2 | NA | ASSPGLLTDTQY
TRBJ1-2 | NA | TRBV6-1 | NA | ATGGPRAYGYT
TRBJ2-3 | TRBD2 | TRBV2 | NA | ASSLAGADTQY
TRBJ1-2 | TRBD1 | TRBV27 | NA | ASSQRQGYGYT
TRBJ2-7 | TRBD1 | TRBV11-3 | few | ASPRDRTY
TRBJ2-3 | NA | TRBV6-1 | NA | ASTLADTQY
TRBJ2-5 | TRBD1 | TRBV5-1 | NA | ASSRAYPGQGGRETQY
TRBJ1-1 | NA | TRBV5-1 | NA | ASSLEVGVNTEAF
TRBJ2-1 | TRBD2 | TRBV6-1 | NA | ASSEGTSGSSGRNEQF
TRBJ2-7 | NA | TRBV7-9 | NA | ASTNRVNEQY
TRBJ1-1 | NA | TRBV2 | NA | ASSVLANTEAF
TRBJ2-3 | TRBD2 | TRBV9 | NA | ASSVGRGRIADTQY
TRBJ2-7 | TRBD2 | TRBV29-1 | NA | SDPGLAGGGEQY
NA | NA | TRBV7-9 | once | ATSLTSSYEQY
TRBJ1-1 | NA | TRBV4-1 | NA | ASSQDLGASGAEAF
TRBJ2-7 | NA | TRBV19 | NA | ASSIEVTVLPRQY
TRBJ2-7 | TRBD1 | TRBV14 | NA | ASRGQGPYEQY
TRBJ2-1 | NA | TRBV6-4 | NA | ASSAAGSSNEQF
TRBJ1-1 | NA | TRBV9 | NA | ASNPGGGSTEAF
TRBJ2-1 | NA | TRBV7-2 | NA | ASSLVLGRNEQF
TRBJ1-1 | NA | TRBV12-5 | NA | ASVLKFEAF
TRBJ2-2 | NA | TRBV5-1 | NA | ASSFRTAGNTGELF